This T cell receptor (beta chain) was sequenced in a study of sequential checkpoint blockade in melanoma. Study summary: Randomization was 1:1 between first-line nivolumab→ipilimumab and ipilimumab→nivolumab. After nivolumab or ipilimumab alone, about 22 patients had week-13 rebiopsies.

Treatment noted: randomized to nivolumab then ipilimumab (arm A) or the reverse (arm B). No patient had prior DNA-damaging chemotherapy. Study-level points and caveats: PD-L1 staining and CD8+ counts, not mutational load, tracked tumor T-cell clonality.

V shed 6 bases and J 2 bases; nucleotides not matched to a gene: 10. Germline CDR1 is MDHEN and CDR2 is SYDVKM. The CDR3 totals 16 residues. Assay: immunoSEQ multiplex PCR; the TCRdb copy retains only in-frame clones and omits some. The table records roughly 6,400 clones, around 21% of them present only once. As for this clone: Its antigen is currently unknown.

This receptor was obtained from a human donor with melanoma. This chain links TRBV28 with TRBJ1-1; TRBD1 aligns across 9 bases. The material sequenced was tumor tissue (inferred from file names), taken from a patient given nivolumab and ipilimumab in sequence. The CDR3 is CASRQDTGGANTEAFF. The CDR3 DNA follows: TGTGCCAGCAGACAAGACACAGGGGGCGCAAACACTGAAGCTTTCTTT.